These 3 T cell receptor beta chains came from one sample sequenced in a study of response to subunit inactivated influenza vaccine. Using its own MiXCR run on the RT-PCR reads, TCRdb lists one record per CDR3 protein. The data hold around 600,000 distinct CDR3 sequences, with approximately 10% observed a single time. The same data also went into a second study, on T cells expressing NK-cell markers. That source notes: What made the TCR beta cDNA was 5'RACE template switching with UMIs.

This specimen was PBMCs from blood, taken on the day of vaccination. The receptor source for this set is a man in his fifties or sixties who received an inactivated influenza vaccine.

The J gene is TRBJ1-2, the V gene TRBV12-3 or TRBV12-4; TRBD1 might be the D (5 bases). The CDR3 consists of 12 residues. The ends were cut back, 6 bases at V and 4 bases at J, with 9 bases in the middle. CDR3 coding DNA: TGTGCCAGCAGGGGGGTCAGCTATGGCTACACCTTC. Protein product: CASRGVSYGYTF.

This clonotype was observed a handful of times. The chain links TRBV5-1 to TRBJ2-5; D is unclear. Trimming took off 4 bases at V and 4 bases at J, with 14 bases between the two ends. CDR1 SGHRS and CDR2 YFSETQ come from the germline V gene. This CDR3 is built from 14 residues. The CDR3 sequence: CASSTLGFGETQYF. In nucleotides, the CDR3 is TGCGCCAGCAGCACCTTGGGGTTTGGAGAGACCCAGTACTTC.

The chain links TRBV12-3 or TRBV12-4 to TRBJ1-2; D call uncertain. The CDR3 runs 12 residues. The ends were cut back, 3 bases at V and 3 bases at J, with 5 bases in the middle. The CDR3 region is CASSFRDYGYTF. The DNA of the CDR3 is TGTGCCAGCAGTTTTAGGGACTATGGCTACACCTTC.